Reported below is one T cell receptor beta chain. Its specificity is unknown. V was clipped by 11 bases and J by 5 bases; unmatched bases: 6. The CDR3 is made up of 12 amino acids. From germline, CDR1 is MNHNY and CDR2 SVGAGI (reference sequence). This sample was included in a study of CD8 T cells in ankylosing spondylitis. The authors made TCR beta libraries by quantitative 5'-RACE with molecular barcodes. MiXCR was run by TCRdb on the 5' RACE reads, yielding one entry per CDR3 protein. The sample lists 700,000 to 1,000,000 distinct CDR3 sequences, roughly 12% seen once, with just over 0.5% in the top ten. Study outcomes and limitations: Disease-linked clones bore a CD8+ phenotype, appearing relatively rarely in peripheral blood. Characteristic, it appeared, of ankylosing spondylitis blood was a TCR beta motif of roughly eight highly homologous variants.

The sequence was collected from a male donor with ankylosing spondylitis. The V and J genes are TRBV6-6 and TRBJ2-5; 9 nucleotides align to TRBD2. Sequencing was done on a sample of blood, either unsorted or a sorted T cell fraction (not recorded which). The CDR3 DNA reads TGTGCCGTGCGGGGGGGCCTGGAGACCCAGTACTTC. It codes for CAVRGGLETQYF.